This T cell receptor beta chain was identified in a study of blood T cell repertoires in COVID-19. Study at large: Collection of acute and convalescent COVID-19 samples took place in the United States, Italy and Spain. Sample material is recorded as cDNA or gDNA derived from T cells, B-cell-depleted T cells, or PBMCs.

The CDR3 is made up of 14 amino acids. Trimming cost V 3 bases and J 1 base; bases outside gene matches: 0. CDR1 is ENHRY, CDR2 SYGVKD, per germline. Enrollment of patients from Seattle took place during active infection, with longitudinal follow-up. Repertoires were generated with immunoSEQ multiplex PCR, while TCRdb's copy carries only in-frame clones and drops some. This sample carries fewer than 300,000 clones, approximately 88% of them seen once, and the ten largest clones take 1.4% to 1.5%. This clone turned up a few times. The sequenced material came from peripheral blood. V gene TRBV10-3 combines with J gene TRBJ2-3, with 8 bases lining up with TRBD1. The TCR originated in a human donor with COVID-19, enrolled during active disease. The donor label of this sample is uncertain. The DNA for the CDR3 is TGTGCCATCAGTGACAGGGGGCGCACAGATACGCAGTATTTT. Translation gives CAISDRGRTDTQYF.